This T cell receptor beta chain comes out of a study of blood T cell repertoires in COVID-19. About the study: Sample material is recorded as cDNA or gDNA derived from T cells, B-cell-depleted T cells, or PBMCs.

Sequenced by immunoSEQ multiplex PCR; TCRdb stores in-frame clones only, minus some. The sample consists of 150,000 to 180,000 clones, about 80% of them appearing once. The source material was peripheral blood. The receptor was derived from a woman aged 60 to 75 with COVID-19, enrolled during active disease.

The DNA of the CDR3 is TGTGCCAGCAGCTCAGACAGGGATTCCGTAGGCTACACCTTC. This codes for CASSSDRDSVGYTF. The chain couples TRBV11-2 to TRBJ1-2; 7 nucleotides align to TRBD1. Germline V CDR1 and CDR2: SGHAT, FQNNGV. CDR3 size: 14 residues. The J segment lost 8 bases and the V segment lost 4 bases, leaving 10 bases of the junction unmatched.